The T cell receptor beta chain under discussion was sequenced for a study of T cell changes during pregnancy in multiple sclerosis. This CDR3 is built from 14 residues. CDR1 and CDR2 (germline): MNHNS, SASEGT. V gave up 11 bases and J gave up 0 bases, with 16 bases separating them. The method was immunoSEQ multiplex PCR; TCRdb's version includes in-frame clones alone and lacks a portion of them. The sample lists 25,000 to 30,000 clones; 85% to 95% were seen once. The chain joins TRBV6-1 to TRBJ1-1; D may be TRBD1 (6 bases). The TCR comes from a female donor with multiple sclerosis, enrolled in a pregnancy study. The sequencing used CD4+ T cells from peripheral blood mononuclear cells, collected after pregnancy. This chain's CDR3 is CAGGQTLMNTEAFF. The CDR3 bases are TGTGCCGGAGGACAGACGTTAATGAACACTGAAGCTTTCTTT.